These 7 T cell receptor beta chains were sequenced from one sample in a study of blood T cells in healthy people across ages. Then a second PCR, running about 6 to 11 cycles, was carried out with a sample-barcoded 5' primer and a J-beta primer mix. TCRdb reprocessed the 5' RACE reads with MiXCR, giving one entry per CDR3 protein. The sample carries 1.5 million to 2 million distinct CDR3 sequences, around half recorded once. The specimen was blood. Receptors originate from a woman aged 35 to 49 in good health.

This clonotype came up a few times. The rearrangement links TRBV11-2 to TRBJ2-7, with no clear D. Germline V gene data show CDR1 as SGHAT and CDR2 as FQNNGV. The V gene lost 4 bases and the J gene lost 2 bases, with 6 bases spanning the gap. The CDR3 runs to 12 residues. Here the CDR3 reads CASSWAAYEQYF. In nucleotides, the CDR3 is TGTGCCAGCAGCTGGGCAGCCTACGAGCAGTACTTC.

The chain links TRBV20-1 to TRBJ2-3; D is undetermined. The CDR3 loop spans 13 amino acids. Per germline, CDR1 DFQATT and CDR2 SNEGSKA (reference sequence). For the CDR3, the DNA is TGCAGCATGGACGGACGAAGCACAGATACGCAGTATTTT. Its translation is CSMDGRSTDTQYF.

The chain recombines TRBV27 with TRBJ1-4; the D is unclear. The germline gives CDR1 MNHEY, CDR2 SMNVEV (reference sequence). V gave up 1 base and J gave up 7 bases, with 7 bases separating them. CDR3 size: 13 residues. The CDR3, as DNA: TGTGCCAGCAGTTTATTCGTCGGTGAAAAACTGTTTTTT. This translates into CASSLFVGEKLFF.

In its sample, this clonotype was seen many times. This chain uses TRBV7-2 with TRBJ2-5; weak D call: TRBD1 (5 bases). This CDR3 region has 14 residues. V lost 5 bases and J 5 bases, leaving 15 bases between the germline ends. Germline-derived CDR1 and CDR2 are SGHTA and FQGNSA. The CDR3 protein is CASSDFGRVETQYF. The CDR3 DNA reads TGTGCCAGCAGCGACTTCGGCAGGGTTGAGACCCAGTACTTC. The whole variable domain, remainder taken from reference TRBV7-2 and TRBJ2-5, is GAGVSQSPSNKVTEKGKDVELRCDPISGHTALYWYRQSLGQGLEFLIYFQGNSAPDKSGLPSDRFSAERTGGSVSTLTIQRTQQEDSAVYLCASSDFGRVETQYFGPGTRLLVL.

On this clonotype: Just one base apart from a much larger clone, this may be a read error. The chain employs TRBV29-1 and TRBJ2-5, with TRBD1 matching 7 bases. Germline CDR1 is SQVTM and CDR2 is ANQGSEA. The CDR3 sequence is 12 residues long. V was clipped by 7 bases and J by 6 bases; unmatched bases: 8. CDR3 amino acids: CSARQGVQTQYF. CDR3 nucleotide sequence: TGCAGCGCGCGACAGGGTGTGCAGACCCAGTACTTC. The variable domain in full, with the rest retrieved from reference TRBV29-1 and TRBJ2-5, is SAVISQKPSRDICQRGTSLTIQCQVDSQVTMMFWYRQQPGQSLTLIATANQGSEATYESGFVIDKFPISRPNLTFSTLTVSNMSPEDSSIYLCSARQGVQTQYFGPGTRLLVL.

Notes on this clonotype: One end of the junction fails to match germline, which may point to a read error. The J gene is TRBJ2-5, the V gene TRBV12-3 or TRBV12-4; D is possibly TRBD2 (6 bases). The CDR3 length is 13 residues. CDR3 coding DNA: TGTGCCAGCGGTTTCGGGGGTAAGGAGACCCAGTACTTC. Amino acid sequence: CASGFGGKETQYF.

This clonotype occurred a few times. The chain combines TRBV24-1 with TRBJ1-1; the D is unclear. This CDR3 is 13 amino acids long. The V gene lost 5 bases and the J gene lost 2 bases, with 8 bases spanning the gap. From germline, CDR1 is KGHDR and CDR2 SFDVKD. CDR3 amino acids: CATSGEKNTEAFF. CDR3 coding DNA: TGTGCCACCAGTGGAGAAAAAAACACTGAAGCTTTCTTT.